Below, 5 T cell receptor beta chains from the same sample are listed, as sequenced in a study of regulatory T cells in long-lasting Graves disease. The time point was: persistent/refractory GD, antithyroid drugs over 5 years with positive TRAb. Extracted RNA from PBMCs served as the source of the TCR library. Assembly of TCR beta libraries relied on iRepertoire HTBI primers together with Arm-PCR of CDR3 regions. A single record per CDR3 protein comes from TCRdb applying MiXCR to the multiplex PCR reads. The table records more than 300,000 distinct CDR3 sequences, roughly a fifth of them present only once. Source: peripheral blood mononuclear cells (PBMCs), taken when the disease was refractory, from a patient treated with antithyroid drugs. These receptors all stem from a female donor with Graves disease.

Ten or more counts support this clonotype. The chain is built from TRBV12-3 or TRBV12-4 and TRBJ2-5; tentatively, D is TRBD1 or TRBD2 (6 bases each). V shed 7 bases and J shed 3 bases, with 18 bases lying between them. The CDR3 has 15 amino acids. This chain's CDR3 is CASTKGGTDKETQYF. In DNA form, the CDR3 reads TGTGCCAGCACCAAAGGGGGGACGGACAAAGAGACCCAGTACTTC.

This clonotype was seen many times. The chain couples TRBV11-2 to TRBJ1-1; D ambiguous. Trimming cost V 3 bases and J 1 base, with 12 bases left between them. This CDR3 comprises 15 residues. CDR1 and CDR2 from the germline V gene are SGHAT and FQNNGV. The CDR3 loop is CASSFGRGKNTEAFF. CDR3 coding DNA: TGTGCCAGCAGCTTTGGACGGGGAAAGAACACTGAAGCTTTCTTT.

The gene calls are TRBV7-8 and TRBJ2-3; 10 nucleotides align to TRBD2. V shed 5 bases and J 4 bases; nucleotides not matched to a gene: 15. The germline CDR1 and CDR2 sequences are SGHVS and FQNEAQ. This CDR3 has 18 amino acids. CDR3 nucleotide sequence: TGTGCCAGCAGCCTCGGTTTTGAATTAGCGGGAGGTCCAGATACGCAGTATTTT. Its protein product is CASSLGFELAGGPDTQYF.

Ten or more counts support this clonotype. At one of its ends the junction is not consistent with the germline gene, which may arise from a read error. V usage is TRBV12-3 or TRBV12-4 and J usage is TRBJ2-2, with D tentatively TRBD2 (6 bases). CDR3 length: 15 residues. The CDR3 spells CASSLGRTNTGELFF. Here the CDR3 DNA reads TGTGCCAGCAGCTTAGGGAGGACGAACACCGGGGAGCTGTTTTTT.

The chain carries TRBV7-3 and TRBJ1-4, with D uncertain. Germline values: CDR1 SGHTA, CDR2 FQGTGA. The V and J ends lost 0 bases and 3 bases respectively, with 8 bases between them. The CDR3 contains 15 residues. CDR3 nucleotide sequence: TGTGCCAGCAGCTTAACGGGTCGTCCTAATGAAAAACTGTTTTTT. Translation gives CASSLTGRPNEKLFF.